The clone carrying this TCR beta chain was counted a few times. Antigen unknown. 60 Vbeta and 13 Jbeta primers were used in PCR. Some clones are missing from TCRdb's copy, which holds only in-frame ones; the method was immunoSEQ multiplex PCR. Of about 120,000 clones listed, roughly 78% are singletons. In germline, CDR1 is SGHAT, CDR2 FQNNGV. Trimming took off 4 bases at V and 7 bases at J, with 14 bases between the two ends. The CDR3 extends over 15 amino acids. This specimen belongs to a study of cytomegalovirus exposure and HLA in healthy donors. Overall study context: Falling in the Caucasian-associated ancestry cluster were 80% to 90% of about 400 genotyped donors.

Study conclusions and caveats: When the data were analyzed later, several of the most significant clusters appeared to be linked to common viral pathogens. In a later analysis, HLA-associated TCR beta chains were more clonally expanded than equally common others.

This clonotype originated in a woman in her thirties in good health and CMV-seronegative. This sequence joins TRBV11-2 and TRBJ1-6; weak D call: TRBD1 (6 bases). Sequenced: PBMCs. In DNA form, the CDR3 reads TGTGCCAGCAGCTCGACCGGGACATTAAATTCACCCCTCCACTTT. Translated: CASSSTGTLNSPLHF.